This TCR beta chain is drawn from a study of shared clonotypes between healthy human individuals. Study-level points and caveats: Sampling included only blood; tissue repertoires likely differ.

Every immunoSEQ plate was one replicate of a subset's evenly spread DNA. Approximately 32,000 T cell genomes, or around 0.3 ug DNA, went into unsorted PBMC replicate PCRs. Unsorted PBMC DNA underwent sequencing on ten immunoSEQ deep assay plates. Profiling relied on immunoSEQ multiplex PCR, and the TCRdb table lists in-frame clones only, not all of them. Here the sample spans fewer than 600,000 clones, 70% to 80% being singletons. Remarks on this clone: What it binds is not known.

Germline V CDR1 and CDR2: MDHEN, SYDVKM. The germline V and J ends were trimmed by 11 bases and 4 bases, with 17 bases remaining between them. The CDR3 has 13 residues. The sequenced material came from PBMCs. This chain connects TRBV28 to TRBJ1-2; D might be TRBD1 (6 bases). This receptor was identified in a woman aged 40 to 55 in good health. Some clones in this sample may be carry-over from other donors' samples. The CDR3 here is CAGGNRDGYGYTF. In DNA, the CDR3 is TGTGCCGGAGGTAACAGGGACGGCTATGGCTACACCTTC.